A selection of T cell receptor beta chains follows, all from one sample in a study of T-cell memory formation after mild COVID-19. TCRdb called the 5' RACE reads again in MiXCR, with one record for every CDR3 protein. The sample holds about 350,000 distinct CDR3 sequences, about an eighth seen once. Specimen: PBMCs or a T cell subset sorted from them (not recorded which). The receptors derive from a man aged 18-30 years who had mild COVID-19 (a few samples of this study predate the infection). Cell type and time point are not known. Each CDR3 is given with its conserved first and last residue.

cdr3_aa: CASSLFRTADSTEAFF; cdr3_length: 16; j_call: TRBJ1-1; v_call: TRBV7-9
cdr3_aa: CASSSQGTPNYGYTF; cdr3_length: 15; j_call: TRBJ1-2; v_call: TRBV12-3/TRBV12-4
cdr3_aa: CASSRGTGPTDTQYF; cdr3_length: 15; j_call: TRBJ2-3; v_call: TRBV12-3/TRBV12-4
cdr3_aa: CSARDLSHHRAGELFF; cdr3_length: 16; j_call: TRBJ2-2; v_call: TRBV20-1
cdr3_aa: CASSYSRGEGLASSSETQYF; cdr3_length: 20; j_call: TRBJ2-5; v_call: TRBV6-5
cdr3_aa: CASSNSGRDTQYF; cdr3_length: 13; j_call: TRBJ2-3; v_call: TRBV5-1
cdr3_aa: CASSQDGAGFMGEQYF; cdr3_length: 16; j_call: TRBJ2-7; v_call: TRBV3-1
cdr3_aa: CASSERHWAEAFF; cdr3_length: 13; j_call: TRBJ1-1; v_call: TRBV7-2
cdr3_aa: CASSAGAGGGQPQHF; cdr3_length: 15; j_call: TRBJ1-5; v_call: TRBV9
cdr3_aa: CASTPGQGAGTQYF; cdr3_length: 14; j_call: TRBJ2-3; v_call: TRBV12-3/TRBV12-4
cdr3_aa: CASSGRKELGDTQYF; cdr3_length: 15; j_call: TRBJ2-3; v_call: TRBV2
cdr3_aa: CASSESSRSGANVLTF; cdr3_length: 16; j_call: TRBJ2-6; v_call: TRBV6-4
cdr3_aa: CSVQEETQYF; cdr3_length: 10; j_call: TRBJ2-5; v_call: TRBV29-1
cdr3_aa: CASSLKGHEQYF; cdr3_length: 12; j_call: TRBJ2-7; v_call: TRBV5-1
cdr3_aa: CASSLAGGAYTEAFF; cdr3_length: 15; j_call: TRBJ1-1; v_call: TRBV7-2
cdr3_aa: CISVPEAQGAGTGERHTF; cdr3_length: 18; j_call: TRBJ1-2; v_call: TRBV7-5
cdr3_aa: CASSFWDKANTGELFF; cdr3_length: 16; j_call: TRBJ2-2; v_call: TRBV5-1
cdr3_aa: CASSLGSPGVETQYF; cdr3_length: 15; j_call: TRBJ2-5; v_call: TRBV7-9
cdr3_aa: CASSTREPRAQYF; cdr3_length: 13; j_call: TRBJ2-5; v_call: TRBV14
cdr3_aa: CSAPALGDTQYF; cdr3_length: 12; j_call: TRBJ2-3; v_call: TRBV20-1
cdr3_aa: CASSQDPGTYNSPLHF; cdr3_length: 16; j_call: TRBJ1-6; v_call: TRBV4-3
cdr3_aa: CASSQTQQGTSPLHF; cdr3_length: 15; j_call: TRBJ1-6; v_call: TRBV4-1
cdr3_aa: CASRERQGRQFF; cdr3_length: 12; j_call: TRBJ2-1; v_call: TRBV2
cdr3_aa: CASSPRFVGETQYF; cdr3_length: 14; j_call: TRBJ2-5; v_call: TRBV12-3/TRBV12-4
cdr3_aa: CASSLLENYGYTF; cdr3_length: 13; j_call: TRBJ1-2; v_call: TRBV7-2
cdr3_aa: CASSLAGGHEQYF; cdr3_length: 13; j_call: TRBJ2-7; v_call: TRBV7-2
cdr3_aa: CSAGNRDRGTEAFF; cdr3_length: 14; j_call: TRBJ1-1; v_call: TRBV20-1
cdr3_aa: CASSPTLDSPLHF; cdr3_length: 13; j_call: TRBJ1-6; v_call: TRBV3-1
cdr3_aa: CASSYRGTGGEQYF; cdr3_length: 14; j_call: TRBJ2-7; v_call: TRBV6-5
cdr3_aa: CASRSSGGAWETQYF; cdr3_length: 15; j_call: TRBJ2-5; v_call: TRBV6-5
cdr3_aa: CASSLGGLSGEQFF; cdr3_length: 14; j_call: TRBJ2-1; v_call: TRBV7-8
cdr3_aa: CASSFILRDRVNEQFF; cdr3_length: 16; j_call: TRBJ2-1; v_call: TRBV7-9
cdr3_aa: CASTSLTGDEDTEAFF; cdr3_length: 16; j_call: TRBJ1-1; v_call: TRBV2
cdr3_aa: CASSLILGSPGYTF; cdr3_length: 14; j_call: TRBJ1-2; v_call: TRBV7-2
cdr3_aa: CASSQLDRGSYNEQFF; cdr3_length: 16; j_call: TRBJ2-1; v_call: TRBV3-1
cdr3_aa: CASSPLDRGRSGEQFF; cdr3_length: 16; j_call: TRBJ2-1; v_call: TRBV19
cdr3_aa: CASRDRLANYGYTF; cdr3_length: 14; j_call: TRBJ1-2; v_call: TRBV27
cdr3_aa: CASLERENTGELFF; cdr3_length: 14; j_call: TRBJ2-2; v_call: TRBV12-3/TRBV12-4
cdr3_aa: CASSPRQDVSEKLFF; cdr3_length: 15; j_call: TRBJ1-4; v_call: TRBV5-1
cdr3_aa: CASSPGPNTQYF; cdr3_length: 12; j_call: TRBJ2-3; v_call: TRBV27